This entry concerns a single T cell receptor beta chain. The source of the sample is a study of blood T cell repertoires in COVID-19. Across the whole study: The United States, Italy and Spain provided the acute and convalescent COVID-19 samples. T cells, B-cell-depleted T cells, or PBMCs supplied cDNA or gDNA.

CDR1 and CDR2 (germline): MNHEY, SVGEGT. Trimming at V came to 3 bases and at J to 6 bases, leaving 3 bases not matched to a gene. The CDR3 is made up of 14 amino acids. In the original processing: For nucleated cells, counts were estimated from reference gene primer amplification. Some clones are missing from TCRdb's copy, which holds only in-frame ones; the method was immunoSEQ multiplex PCR. V and J calls and clone size are those listed in that table; D and trimming were worked out from the DNA. The sample includes 250,000 to 300,000 clones, 88% seen only once; the top ten take around 0.98%. Sequenced: peripheral blood. The origin of this receptor is a woman between 40 and 50 years old who had recovered from COVID-19. The chain employs TRBV6-2 or TRBV6-3 and TRBJ2-4, with 9 bases lining up with TRBD2. CDR3 DNA: TGTGCCAGCAGTTATGGGACTAGCCGAAACATTCAGTACTTC. It yields the protein CASSYGTSRNIQYF.